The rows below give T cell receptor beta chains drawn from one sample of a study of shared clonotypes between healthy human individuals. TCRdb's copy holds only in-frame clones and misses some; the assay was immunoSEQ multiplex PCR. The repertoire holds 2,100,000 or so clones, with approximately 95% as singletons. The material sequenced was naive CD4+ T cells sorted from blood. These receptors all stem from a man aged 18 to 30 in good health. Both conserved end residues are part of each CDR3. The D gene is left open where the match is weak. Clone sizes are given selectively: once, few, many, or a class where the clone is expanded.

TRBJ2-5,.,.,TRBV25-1,TGTGCCAGCAGTGCCGTCGGACAGTCCTGGGAGACCCAGTACTTC,CASSAVGQSWETQYF
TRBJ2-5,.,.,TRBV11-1,TGTGCCAGCAGCTTATTCTTAGCGGAGGCCCAAGAGACCCAGTACTTC,CASSLFLAEAQETQYF
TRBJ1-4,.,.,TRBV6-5,TGTGCCAGCTACCCCCCAAGGGAGTCTAATGAAAAACTGTTTTTT,CASYPPRESNEKLFF
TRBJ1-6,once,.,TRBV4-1,TGCGCCAGCAGCCAAGAGGGAAGGAGCTCCTATAATTCACCCCTCCACTTT,CASSQEGRSSYNSPLHF
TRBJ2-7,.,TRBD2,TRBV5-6,TGTGCCAGCAGACTAGCGGGGGGCCTCTACGAGCAGTACTTC,CASRLAGGLYEQYF
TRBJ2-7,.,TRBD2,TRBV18,TGTGCCAGCTCGCGGACTAGCGGGGGGGCCTACGAGCAGTACTTC,CASSRTSGGAYEQYF
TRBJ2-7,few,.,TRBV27,TGTGCCAGCAGCCGGGGGCCCATCGACACCTACGAGCAGTACTTC,CASSRGPIDTYEQYF
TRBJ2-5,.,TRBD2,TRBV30,TGTGCCTGGAGTTCGAATTCAGCGGGGGGGGAGACCCAGTACTTC,CAWSSNSAGGETQYF
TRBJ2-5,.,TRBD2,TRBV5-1,TGCGCCAGCAGCTTATCAAGCGGTAGCGGGGGAGCGGGAGAGACCCAGTACTTC,CASSLSSGSGGAGETQYF
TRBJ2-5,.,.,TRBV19,TGTGCCAGTAGGACAGGAGGGGGTCGGGAGACCCAGTACTTC,CASRTGGGRETQYF